Presented here are 14 T cell receptor beta chains from one specimen sequenced in a study of sequential checkpoint blockade in melanoma. Sequenced by immunoSEQ multiplex PCR; TCRdb stores in-frame clones only, minus some. The table lists tens of thousands of clones, approximately 91% of them singletons. Sample treatment: randomized to nivolumab then ipilimumab (arm A) or the reverse (arm B). The input for sequencing was CD8+ T cells sorted from blood (inferred from file names), taken from a patient given nivolumab and ipilimumab in sequence. All receptors come from a human donor with melanoma.

The chain has TRBV19 and TRBJ2-1, with D possibly matching TRBD2 (6 bases). Germline values: CDR1 LNHDA, CDR2 SQIVND (reference sequence). The CDR3 loop spans 15 amino acids. Trimming left V 3 bases short and J 4 bases short, with 13 bases between. In DNA form, the CDR3 reads TGTGCCAGTAGTATGGAGGGGCCTGAGTACAATGAGCAGTTCTTC. Amino acid sequence: CASSMEGPEYNEQFF.

V and J are TRBV27 and TRBJ2-7, with 7 nucleotides matching TRBD2. After removal of 3 bases from V and 5 bases from J, the junction contained 10 bases not matched to a gene. The germline gives CDR1 MNHEY, CDR2 SMNVEV (reference sequence). This CDR3 comprises 15 residues. Here the CDR3 DNA reads TGTGCCAGCAGTTTTAGTACAGCGGGAATCCACGAGCAGTACTTC. Amino acids: CASSFSTAGIHEQYF.

This clone was detected once. Germline and junction disagree at one end, which may indicate a read error. This rearrangement joins TRBV4-1 to TRBJ2-1, with D uncertain. The CDR3 contains 12 residues. Germline V gives CDR1 MGHRA, CDR2 YSYEKL. The CDR3 nucleotides read TGCGCCAGCAGCCAAGTTAACAAGGAGCAGTTCTTC. Translated: CASSQVNKEQFF.

J is TRBJ2-1 and V is TRBV7-2; 7 positions match TRBD2. Germline-derived CDR1 and CDR2 are SGHTA and FQGNSA. Losses at the gene ends were 1 base for V and 2 bases for J; bases not matched to a gene: 5. This CDR3 is 16 amino acids long. CDR3 coding DNA: TGTGCCAGCAGCTTAGTGGCGGGAGTTACCTACAATGAGCAGTTCTTC. This sequence encodes CASSLVAGVTYNEQFF.

The V gene is TRBV4-2, the J gene TRBJ2-1; 7 bases map to TRBD2. Per the germline V gene, CDR1 is LGHNA and CDR2 is YNFKEQ. V trimming: 1 base; J trimming: 7 bases; junction bases outside the gene matches: 13. There are 17 residues in the CDR3. This CDR3 is CASSQGPGEGSWNEQFF. For the CDR3, the DNA is TGTGCCAGCAGCCAAGGCCCGGGGGAGGGCTCTTGGAATGAGCAGTTCTTC.

The V and J genes are TRBV4-3 and TRBJ1-2; possible D gene TRBD1, 5 bases. The length of the CDR3 is 16 residues. V was pared by 0 bases and J by 3 bases, with 14 bases between. Looked up from germline, CDR1 is LGHNA and CDR2 is YSLEER. As DNA, the CDR3 is TGCGCCAGCAGCCAAGATCGGGGGATCCCCTACTATGGCTACACCTTC. The encoded protein is CASSQDRGIPYYGYTF.

V and J are TRBV5-1 and TRBJ2-6; 7 bases are a match to TRBD2. CDR1 and CDR2 from the germline V gene are SGHRS and YFSETQ. This CDR3 contains 15 residues. V trimming: 4 bases; J trimming: 4 bases; junction bases outside the gene matches: 5. As DNA, the CDR3 is TGCGCCAGCAGCCCCCGGGGGGTGGGGGCCAACGTCCTGACTTTC. This codes for CASSPRGVGANVLTF.

This chain links TRBV15 with TRBJ2-5, with D tentatively TRBD1 (6 bases). CDR1 and CDR2 from the germline V gene are LNHNV and YYDKDF (reference sequence). The V end lost 0 bases, the J end lost 5 bases, and 13 bases lay between the germline ends. The CDR3 is made up of 15 amino acids. DNA of the CDR3: TGTGCCACCAGCAGAGATAGGGGGTGGGGGGAGACCCAGTACTTC. The encoded protein is CATSRDRGWGETQYF.

The gene calls are TRBV19 and TRBJ2-5; no definite D call. This CDR3 region has 13 residues. The V gene's germline CDR1 is LNHDA and CDR2 SQIVND (reference sequence). V lost 4 bases, J lost 1 base, and 7 bases lay in between. In nucleotides, the CDR3 is TGTGCCAGTAGTACGAGGATCCAAGAGACCCAGTACTTC. Amino acid sequence: CASSTRIQETQYF. Based on the CDR3 plus reference TRBV19 and TRBJ2-5, the full variable domain is DGGITQSPKYLFRKEGQNVTLSCEQNLNHDAMYWYRQDPGQGLRLIYYSQIVNDFQKGDIAEGYSVSREKKESFPLTVTSAQKNPTAFYLCASSTRIQETQYFGPGTRLLVL.

The gene calls are TRBV6-5 and TRBJ1-2, with a possible D match to TRBD1 (6 bases). Germline V gene data show CDR1 as MNHEY and CDR2 as SVGAGI. The CDR3 has 14 residues. Trimming shortened V by 0 bases and J by 8 bases, and 13 bases separated the two germline ends. The CDR3 DNA follows: TGTGCCAGCAGTTACTCTCAAGGGACATCCGGCTACACCTTC. Its protein is CASSYSQGTSGYTF.

The chain couples TRBV4-2 to TRBJ2-7; D may be TRBD2 (7 bases). The ends were cut back, 4 bases at V and 7 bases at J, with 17 bases in the middle. The length of the CDR3 is 14 residues. Germline CDR1 reads LGHNA; CDR2 reads YNFKEQ. The DNA for the CDR3 is TGTGCCAGCAGCCCCATTGGGGAGGGGGGAGAGCAGTACTTC. It is translated as CASSPIGEGGEQYF.

The chain is built from TRBV28 and TRBJ1-2, with 12 nucleotides matching TRBD1. Germline V gene data show CDR1 as MDHEN and CDR2 as SYDVKM. Germline trimming cut 7 bases from V and 6 bases from J; bases unmatched to any gene: 12. This CDR3 is 16 amino acids long. The CDR3 DNA reads TGTGCCAGCAACCCTCTTCCGGGACAGGGGGCGGATGGCTACACCTTC. It specifies CASNPLPGQGADGYTF.

The rearrangement uses TRBV7-2 and TRBJ2-5; 10 bases match TRBD2. Germline loops: CDR1 SGHTA, CDR2 FQGNSA. The length of the CDR3 is 19 residues. The ends lost 3 bases at V and 1 base at J; junction bases unmatched: 14. CDR3 loop: CASSFTGSGGALLQETQYF. CDR3 bases: TGTGCCAGCAGCTTTACAGGCAGCGGGGGGGCCCTCCTCCAAGAGACCCAGTACTTC. Filled out from reference TRBV7-2 and TRBJ2-5, the complete variable domain reads GAGVSQSPSNKVTEKGKDVELRCDPISGHTALYWYRQSLGQGLEFLIYFQGNSAPDKSGLPSDRFSAERTGGSVSTLTIQRTQQEDSAVYLCASSFTGSGGALLQETQYFGPGTRLLVL.

This chain uses TRBV29-1 with TRBJ2-1; D gene uncertain. Germline V gene sequence: CDR1 SQVTM, CDR2 ANQGSEA. V was trimmed by 4 bases and J by 14 bases, leaving 15 bases between them. The CDR3 sequence is 11 residues long. For the CDR3, the DNA is TGCAGCGTTGGAGTAGCCGGCCATGAGTTCTTC. Residues: CSVGVAGHEFF.